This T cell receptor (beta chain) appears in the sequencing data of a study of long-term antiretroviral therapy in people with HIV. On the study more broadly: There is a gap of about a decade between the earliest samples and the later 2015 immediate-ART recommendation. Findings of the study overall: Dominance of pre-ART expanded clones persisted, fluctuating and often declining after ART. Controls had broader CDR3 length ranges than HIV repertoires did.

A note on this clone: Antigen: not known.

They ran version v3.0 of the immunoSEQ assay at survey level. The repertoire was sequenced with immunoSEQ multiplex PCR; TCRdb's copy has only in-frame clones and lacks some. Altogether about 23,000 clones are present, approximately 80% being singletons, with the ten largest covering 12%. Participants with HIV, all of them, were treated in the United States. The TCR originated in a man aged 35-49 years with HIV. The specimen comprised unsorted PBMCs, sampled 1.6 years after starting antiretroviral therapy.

The CDR3 protein is CASSLRFGGNQPQHF. Written as DNA, the CDR3 is TGCGCCAGCAGCTTAAGGTTCGGGGGAAATCAGCCCCAGCATTTT. The chain carries TRBV4-1 and TRBJ1-5; TRBD1 is a possible D gene (5 bases). This CDR3 has 15 residues. Deletions cut 5 bases from V and 4 bases from J, with 15 bases between. Germline V lookup: CDR1 MGHRA, CDR2 YSYEKL.